This TCR beta chain was recovered during a study of T cell responses to AZD1222 COVID-19 vaccine. This CDR3 has 13 amino acids. CDR1 SGHDT and CDR2 YYEEEE come from the germline V gene. V was pared by 4 bases and J by 7 bases, with 12 bases between. Sequencing was performed with immunoSEQ multiplex PCR; in TCRdb, only in-frame clones are kept and a portion is missing. The sample holds 140,000 or so clones; roughly 88% are singletons and the top ten take 1.5% to 2.5%. This clone was seen a single time. Its antigen remains unidentified. Overall study results and limits: Researchers report vaccine-associated CD4 TCRs spanning spike, with dominance at 160-218 and 743-854. With two AZD1222 doses given, Spike-specific TCR breadth and depth both rose.

Combined were second doses at about 4 or about 12 weeks. Specimen: peripheral blood, collected 28 days after the second AZD1222 dose. This receptor was obtained from an adult who received the AZD1222 COVID-19 vaccine. This chain links TRBV5-6 with TRBJ2-1, with a possible D match to TRBD2 (5 bases). The CDR3 bases are TGTGCCAGCAGCCCTCGCGGGTGGAATGAGCAGTTCTTC. This translates into CASSPRGWNEQFF.